This passage covers 6 T cell receptor beta chains from one sample sequenced in a study of T cells in Graves' hyperthyroidism and ophthalmopathy. The TCR beta CDR3 regions underwent amplification using RNA transcripts as the source. TCR CDR3 regions were first amplified by RT-PCR with HTBI primers. TCRdb itself ran the multiplex PCR reads through MiXCR, one entry per CDR3 protein. The table includes approximately 420,000 distinct CDR3 sequences, just under 15% detected once. Sequencing input: blood. The receptor source for this set is a woman aged 30 to 39 with Graves' hyperthyroidism.

This clonotype was seen at least ten times. The chain links TRBV27 to TRBJ1-1; 9 bases are a match to TRBD1. Germline assignment: CDR1 MNHEY and CDR2 SMNVEV (reference sequence). This CDR3 region has 17 residues. After removal of 7 bases from V and 1 base from J, the junction contained 13 bases not matched to a gene. CDR3 nucleotides: TGTGCCAGCACCTTACGGGGGACAGGGTTAAAGAACACTGAAGCTTTCTTT. Translation gives CASTLRGTGLKNTEAFF.

This clonotype was observed a handful of times. This rearrangement joins TRBV29-1 to TRBJ1-2, with D perhaps matching TRBD1 (5 bases). This CDR3 is built from 13 residues. V was pared by 3 bases and J by 1 base, with 9 bases between. The V gene's germline CDR1 is SQVTM and CDR2 ANQGSEA. This CDR3 is CSVDSQGNYGYTF. The CDR3 DNA follows: TGCAGCGTTGATTCCCAGGGTAACTATGGCTACACCTTC.

There are a few counts of this clonotype. The chain couples TRBV7-8 to TRBJ2-1; the D is unclear. The length of the CDR3 is 11 residues. V gave up 5 bases and J gave up 8 bases, with 7 bases separating them. From germline, CDR1 is SGHVS and CDR2 FQNEAQ. The CDR3, as DNA: TGTGCCAGCAGCCCCTCGTATGAGCAGTTCTTC. As protein: CASSPSYEQFF.

Ten or more counts support this clonotype. The V gene is TRBV12-3 or TRBV12-4, the J gene TRBJ1-4, with 7 bases aligning to TRBD1. The CDR3 length is 15 residues. J lost 7 bases, V lost 5 bases, and 10 bases had no gene match. The DNA for the CDR3 is TGTGCCAGCAGTCCCCGCCAGGGGGGGGTTGAAAAACTGTTTTTT. It yields the protein CASSPRQGGVEKLFF.

This clonotype occurred many times. The rearrangement joins TRBV18 to TRBJ2-7; tentatively, D is TRBD1 (5 bases). The CDR3 is made up of 14 amino acids. Germline V gene data show CDR1 as KGHSH and CDR2 as LQKENI. Between the trimmed V and J ends, which lost 5 bases and 6 bases, there was a span of 17 bases. The CDR3 DNA reads TGTGCCAGCTCATTAGACACCTGGGGCGGCGAGCAGTACTTC. This sequence encodes CASSLDTWGGEQYF.

A note on this clonotype: Given a much more abundant clone one base away, this may be a read error. The chain employs TRBV28 and TRBJ2-7, with D perhaps TRBD1 (5 bases). Trimming took 7 bases from V and 3 from J, leaving 16 bases between them. The germline V gene encodes CDR1 MDHEN and CDR2 SYDVKM. The length of the CDR3 is 14 residues. The CDR3 here is CASINSETGYEQYF. CDR3 sequence (DNA): TGTGCCAGCATTAATTCGGAAACAGGCTACGAGCAGTACTTC.